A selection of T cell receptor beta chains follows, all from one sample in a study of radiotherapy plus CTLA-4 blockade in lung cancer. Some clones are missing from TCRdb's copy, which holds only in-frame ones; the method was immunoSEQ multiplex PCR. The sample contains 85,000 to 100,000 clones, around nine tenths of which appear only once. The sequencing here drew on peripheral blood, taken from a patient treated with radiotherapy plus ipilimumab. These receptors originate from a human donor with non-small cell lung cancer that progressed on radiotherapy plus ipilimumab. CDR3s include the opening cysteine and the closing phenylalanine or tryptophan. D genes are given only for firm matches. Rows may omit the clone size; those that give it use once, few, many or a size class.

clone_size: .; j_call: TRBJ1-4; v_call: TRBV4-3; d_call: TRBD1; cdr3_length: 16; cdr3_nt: TGCGCCAGCAGCCAAGGGACCAGGGGGCCGAGTGAAAAACTGTTTTTT; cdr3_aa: CASSQGTRGPSEKLFF
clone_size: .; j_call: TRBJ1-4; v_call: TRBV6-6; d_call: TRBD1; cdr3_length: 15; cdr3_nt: TGTGCCAGCAGAACCCAGGGGGGGAGTTATGAAAAACTGTTTTTT; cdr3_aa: CASRTQGGSYEKLFF
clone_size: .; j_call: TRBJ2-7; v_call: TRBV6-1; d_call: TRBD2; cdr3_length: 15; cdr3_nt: TGTGCCAGCAGTGGAATGGGACTAGCGGGAGACGAGCAGTACTTC; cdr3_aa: CASSGMGLAGDEQYF
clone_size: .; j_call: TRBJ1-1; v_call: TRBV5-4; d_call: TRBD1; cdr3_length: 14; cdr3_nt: TGTGCCAGCAGCTTGGTTGGACAGGGGGTTGAAGCTTTCTTT; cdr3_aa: CASSLVGQGVEAFF
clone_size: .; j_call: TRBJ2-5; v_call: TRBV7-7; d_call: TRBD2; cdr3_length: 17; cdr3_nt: TGTGCCAGCAGCTTTGGACTAGCGGGGGCCGGGAAAGAGACCCAGTACTTC; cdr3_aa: CASSFGLAGAGKETQYF
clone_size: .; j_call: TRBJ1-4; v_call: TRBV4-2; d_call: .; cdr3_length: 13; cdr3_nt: TGTGCCAGCACCCGCGAAGTGGGGGAAAAACTGTTTTTT; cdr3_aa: CASTREVGEKLFF
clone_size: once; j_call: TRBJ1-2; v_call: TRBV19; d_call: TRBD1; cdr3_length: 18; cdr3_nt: TGTGCCAGTAGTATTAGTTGGGTGACCGGGACAGGGGCCTATGGCTACACCTTC; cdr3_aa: CASSISWVTGTGAYGYTF
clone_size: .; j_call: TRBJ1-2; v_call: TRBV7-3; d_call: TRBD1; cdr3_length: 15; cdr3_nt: TGTGCCAGCAGCCCCGGACAGGGTGGGACCTATGGCTACACCTTC; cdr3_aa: CASSPGQGGTYGYTF
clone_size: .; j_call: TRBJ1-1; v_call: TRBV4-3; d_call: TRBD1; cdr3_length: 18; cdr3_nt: TGCGCCAGCAGCCAAGATCTTCGGGACAGCAAAGGGGGCACTGAAGCTTTCTTT; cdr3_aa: CASSQDLRDSKGGTEAFF
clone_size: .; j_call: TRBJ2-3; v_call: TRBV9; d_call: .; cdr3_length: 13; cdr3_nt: TGTGCCAGCAGCGTAGTAGGAGTAAATACGCAGTATTTT; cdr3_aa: CASSVVGVNTQYF
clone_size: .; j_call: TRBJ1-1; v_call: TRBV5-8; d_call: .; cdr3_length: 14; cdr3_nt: TGTGCCAGCAGCTTCTGGGGGACCAACACTGAAGCTTTCTTT; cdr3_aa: CASSFWGTNTEAFF
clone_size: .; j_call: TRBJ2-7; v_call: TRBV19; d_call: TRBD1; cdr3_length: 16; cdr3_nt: TGTGCCAGTAGTATGGGGATGGGGACAGGGGCCTACGAGCAGTACTTC; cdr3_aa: CASSMGMGTGAYEQYF
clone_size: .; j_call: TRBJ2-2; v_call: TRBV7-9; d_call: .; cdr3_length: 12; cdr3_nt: TGTGCCAGCAGCTTTGACACCGGGGAGCTGTTTTTT; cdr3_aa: CASSFDTGELFF
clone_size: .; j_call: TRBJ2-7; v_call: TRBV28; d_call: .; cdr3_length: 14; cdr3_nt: TGTGCCAGCAGTTTTGTCGGGGACTCCTACGAGCAGTACTTC; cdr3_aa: CASSFVGDSYEQYF
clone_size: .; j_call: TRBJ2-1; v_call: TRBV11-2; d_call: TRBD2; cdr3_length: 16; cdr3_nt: TGTGCCAGCAGCTTAGAATGGCTAGCGGGGGACAATGAGCAGTTCTTC; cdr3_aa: CASSLEWLAGDNEQFF
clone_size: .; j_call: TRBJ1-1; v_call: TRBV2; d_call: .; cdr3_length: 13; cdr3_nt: TGTGCCAGCTCTTTTTTCCCTGGGACTGAAGCTTTCTTT; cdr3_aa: CASSFFPGTEAFF
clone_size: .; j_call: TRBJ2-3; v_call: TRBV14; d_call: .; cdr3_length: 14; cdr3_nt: TGTGCCAGCAGCCAAGTAGGGAACTTTTATACGCAGTATTTT; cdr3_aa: CASSQVGNFYTQYF
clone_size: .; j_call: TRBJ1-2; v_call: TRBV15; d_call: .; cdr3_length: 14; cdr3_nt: TGTGCCACGGGACCTTACGAGATCGCCTATGGCTACACCTTC; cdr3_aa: CATGPYEIAYGYTF
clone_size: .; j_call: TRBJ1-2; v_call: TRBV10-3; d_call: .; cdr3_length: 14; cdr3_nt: TGTGCCATCAGTGGTGCAGGAACTAACTATGGCTACACCTTC; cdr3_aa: CAISGAGTNYGYTF
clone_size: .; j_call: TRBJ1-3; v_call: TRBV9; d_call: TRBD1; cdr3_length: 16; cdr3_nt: TGTGCCAGCAGCCCCACCGGGACAGGGGTTTTTGCCACCATATATTTT; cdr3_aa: CASSPTGTGVFATIYF
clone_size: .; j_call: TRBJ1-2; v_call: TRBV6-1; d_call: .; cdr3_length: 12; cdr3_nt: TGTGCCAGCAGTGAATGGGGATTTGGCTACACCTTC; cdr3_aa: CASSEWGFGYTF
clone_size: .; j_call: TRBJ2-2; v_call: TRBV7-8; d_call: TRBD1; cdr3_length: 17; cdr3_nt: TGTGCCAGCAGCCCCATGACAGGGGGTGCGAACACCGGGGAGCTGTTTTTT; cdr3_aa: CASSPMTGGANTGELFF
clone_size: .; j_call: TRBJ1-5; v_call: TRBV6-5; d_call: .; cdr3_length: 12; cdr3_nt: TGTGCCACAGGGGTTCGGAGGCAGCCCCAGCATTTT; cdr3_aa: CATGVRRQPQHF
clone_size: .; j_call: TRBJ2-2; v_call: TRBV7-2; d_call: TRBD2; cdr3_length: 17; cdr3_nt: TGTGCCAGCAGCTCCCGGGTAGCGGGGGGGCAAGGCGGGGAGCTGTTTTTT; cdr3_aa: CASSSRVAGGQGGELFF
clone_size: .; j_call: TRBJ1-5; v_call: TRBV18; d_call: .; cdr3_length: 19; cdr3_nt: TGTGCCAGCTCACCACTACTTATCTCACTTTCAGGGGGCAATCAGCCCCAGCATTTT; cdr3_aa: CASSPLLISLSGGNQPQHF
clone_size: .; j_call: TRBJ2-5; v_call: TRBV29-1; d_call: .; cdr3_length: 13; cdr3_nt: TGCAGCGTTGAGGGACATCGAGGGGAGACCCAGTACTTC; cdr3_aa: CSVEGHRGETQYF
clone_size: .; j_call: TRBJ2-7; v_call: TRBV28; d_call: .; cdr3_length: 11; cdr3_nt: TGTGCCAGCAGTTTTAGGACAGCGCAGTACTTC; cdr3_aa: CASSFRTAQYF
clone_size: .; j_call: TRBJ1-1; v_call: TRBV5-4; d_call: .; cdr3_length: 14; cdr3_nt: TGTGCCAGCAGCACTCGACGGGAGGGCACTGAAGCTTTCTTT; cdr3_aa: CASSTRREGTEAFF
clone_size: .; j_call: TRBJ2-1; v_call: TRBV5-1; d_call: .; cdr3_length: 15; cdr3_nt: TGCGCCAGCAGCTTGGGTCTGGGTGGGTACAATGAGCAGTTCTTC; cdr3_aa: CASSLGLGGYNEQFF
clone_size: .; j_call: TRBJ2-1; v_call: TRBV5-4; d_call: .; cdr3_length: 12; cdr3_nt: TGTGCCAGCAGCTCCCTCTACAATGAGCAGTTCTTC; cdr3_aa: CASSSLYNEQFF
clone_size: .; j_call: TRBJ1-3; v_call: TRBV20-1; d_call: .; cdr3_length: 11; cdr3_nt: TGCAGTGCTAGACCTGGAAACACCATATATTTT; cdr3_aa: CSARPGNTIYF
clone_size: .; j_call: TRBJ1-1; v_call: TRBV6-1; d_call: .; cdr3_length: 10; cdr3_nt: TGTGCCAGCAGTGAATGGGAAGCTTTCTTT; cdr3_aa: CASSEWEAFF
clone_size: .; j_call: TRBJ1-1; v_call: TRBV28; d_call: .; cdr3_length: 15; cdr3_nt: TGTGCCAGCAGTAACGCAGGGATAATGGGCACTGAAGCTTTCTTT; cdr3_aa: CASSNAGIMGTEAFF
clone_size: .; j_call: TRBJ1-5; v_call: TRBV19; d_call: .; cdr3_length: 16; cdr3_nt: TGTGCCAGTAGTAGTGAGACAAGGGCTGGCAATCAGCCCCAGCATTTT; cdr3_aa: CASSSETRAGNQPQHF
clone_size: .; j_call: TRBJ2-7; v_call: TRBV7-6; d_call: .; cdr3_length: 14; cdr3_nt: TGTGCCAGCAGCTTAGGGGGGGCTCTCAACGAGCAGTACTTC; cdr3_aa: CASSLGGALNEQYF
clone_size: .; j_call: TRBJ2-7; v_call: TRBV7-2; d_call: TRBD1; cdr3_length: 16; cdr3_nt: TGTGCCAGCAGCTCAACGACAGGGGGGGTCTCCTACGAGCAGTACTTC; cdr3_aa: CASSSTTGGVSYEQYF
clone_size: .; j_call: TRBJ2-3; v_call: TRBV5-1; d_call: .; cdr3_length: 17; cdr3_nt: TGCGCCAGCAGCCCTGGAGGAGGCCCAGCGGATGTAGATACGCAGTATTTT; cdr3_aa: CASSPGGGPADVDTQYF
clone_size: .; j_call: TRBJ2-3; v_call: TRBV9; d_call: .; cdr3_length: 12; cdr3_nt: TGTGCCAGTCGCGGGGGCTCAGATACGCAGTATTTT; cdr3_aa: CASRGGSDTQYF